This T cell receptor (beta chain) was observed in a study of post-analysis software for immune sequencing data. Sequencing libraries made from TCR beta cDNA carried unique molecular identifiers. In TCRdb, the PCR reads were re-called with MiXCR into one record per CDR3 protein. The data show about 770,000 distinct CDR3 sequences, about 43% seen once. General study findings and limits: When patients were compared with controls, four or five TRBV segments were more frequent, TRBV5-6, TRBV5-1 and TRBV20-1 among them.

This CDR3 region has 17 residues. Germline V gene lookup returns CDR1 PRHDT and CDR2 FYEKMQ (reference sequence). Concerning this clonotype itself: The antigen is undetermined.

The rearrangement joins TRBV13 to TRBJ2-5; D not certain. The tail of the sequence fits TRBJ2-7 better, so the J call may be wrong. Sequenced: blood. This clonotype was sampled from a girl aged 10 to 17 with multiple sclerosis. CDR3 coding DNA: TGTGCCAGCAGCACGCGAGATGGTACCCCGCTGCCTTACGAGCAGTACTTC. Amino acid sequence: CASSTRDGTPLPYEQYF.